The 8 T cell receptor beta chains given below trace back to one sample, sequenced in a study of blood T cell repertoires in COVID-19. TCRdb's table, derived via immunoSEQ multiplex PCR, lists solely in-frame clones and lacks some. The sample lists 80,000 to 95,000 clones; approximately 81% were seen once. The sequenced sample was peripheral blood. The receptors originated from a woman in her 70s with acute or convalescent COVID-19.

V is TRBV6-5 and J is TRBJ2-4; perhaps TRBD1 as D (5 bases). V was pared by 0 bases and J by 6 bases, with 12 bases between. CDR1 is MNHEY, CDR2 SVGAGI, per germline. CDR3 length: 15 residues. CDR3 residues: CASSYSYAGINIQYF. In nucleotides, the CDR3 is TGTGCCAGCAGTTACTCGTACGCAGGGATAAACATTCAGTACTTC.

CDR3 region: CASSLEDSPAHGYTF. DNA for the CDR3: TGTGCCAGCAGCTTAGAGGACAGCCCCGCTCATGGCTACACCTTC. This sequence joins TRBV7-9 and TRBJ1-2; D perhaps matches TRBD1 (6 bases). This CDR3 comprises 15 residues. Germline V CDR1 and CDR2: SEHNR, FQNEAQ (reference sequence). V gave up 1 base and J gave up 6 bases, with 15 bases separating them.

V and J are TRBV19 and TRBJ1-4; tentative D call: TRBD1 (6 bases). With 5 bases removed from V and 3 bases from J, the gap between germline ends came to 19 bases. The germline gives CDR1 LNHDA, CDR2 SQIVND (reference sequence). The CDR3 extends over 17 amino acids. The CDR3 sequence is CASSGPTGRESNEKLFF. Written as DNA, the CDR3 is TGTGCCAGTAGTGGCCCCACAGGGAGAGAGTCTAATGAAAAACTGTTTTTT.

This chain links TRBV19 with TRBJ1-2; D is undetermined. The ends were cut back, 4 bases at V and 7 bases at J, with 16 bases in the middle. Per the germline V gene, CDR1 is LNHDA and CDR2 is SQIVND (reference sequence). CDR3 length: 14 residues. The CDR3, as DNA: TGTGCCAGTAGTACGGTGGCGGGTACGAGTGGCTACACCTTC. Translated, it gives CASSTVAGTSGYTF.

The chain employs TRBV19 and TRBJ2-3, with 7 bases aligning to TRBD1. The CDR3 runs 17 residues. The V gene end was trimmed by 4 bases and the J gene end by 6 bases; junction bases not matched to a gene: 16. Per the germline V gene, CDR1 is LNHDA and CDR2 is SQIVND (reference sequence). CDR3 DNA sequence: TGTGCCAGTAGTACCGCGTTCGGAGCAGGGGGAAGGGATACGCAGTATTTT. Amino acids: CASSTAFGAGGRDTQYF.

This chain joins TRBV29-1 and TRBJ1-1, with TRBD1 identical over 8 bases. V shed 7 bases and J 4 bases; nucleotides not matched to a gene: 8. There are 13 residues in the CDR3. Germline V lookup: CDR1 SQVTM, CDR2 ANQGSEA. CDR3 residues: CSARDRWGTEAFF. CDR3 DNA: TGCAGCGCGCGGGACAGGTGGGGCACTGAAGCTTTCTTT.

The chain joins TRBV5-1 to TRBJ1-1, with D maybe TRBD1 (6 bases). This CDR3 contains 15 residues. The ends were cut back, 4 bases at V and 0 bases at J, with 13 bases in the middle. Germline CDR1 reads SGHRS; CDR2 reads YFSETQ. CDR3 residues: CASSESQGMNTEAFF. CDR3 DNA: TGCGCCAGCAGCGAATCACAGGGCATGAACACTGAAGCTTTCTTT.

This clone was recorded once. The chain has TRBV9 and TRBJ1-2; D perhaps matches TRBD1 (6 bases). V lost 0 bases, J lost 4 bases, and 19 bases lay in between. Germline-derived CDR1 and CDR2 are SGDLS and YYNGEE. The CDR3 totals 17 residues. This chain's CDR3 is CASSVVNRQGSGYGYTF. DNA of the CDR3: TGTGCCAGCAGCGTAGTTAACAGGCAGGGGTCGGGCTATGGCTACACCTTC.